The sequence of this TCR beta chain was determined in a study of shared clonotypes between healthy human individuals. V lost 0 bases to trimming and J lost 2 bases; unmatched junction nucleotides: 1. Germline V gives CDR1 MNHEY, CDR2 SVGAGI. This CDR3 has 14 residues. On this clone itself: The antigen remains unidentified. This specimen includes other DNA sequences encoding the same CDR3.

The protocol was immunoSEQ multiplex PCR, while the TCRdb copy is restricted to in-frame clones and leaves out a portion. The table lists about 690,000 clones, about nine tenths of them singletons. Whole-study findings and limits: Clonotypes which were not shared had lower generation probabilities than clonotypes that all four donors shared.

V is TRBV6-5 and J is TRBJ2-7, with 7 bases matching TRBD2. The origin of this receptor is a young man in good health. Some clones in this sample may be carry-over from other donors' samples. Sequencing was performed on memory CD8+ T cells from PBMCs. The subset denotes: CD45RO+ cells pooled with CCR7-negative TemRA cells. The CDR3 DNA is TGTGCCAGCAGTTACTCGGCGGGGGCCTACGAGCAGTACTTC. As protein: CASSYSAGAYEQYF.